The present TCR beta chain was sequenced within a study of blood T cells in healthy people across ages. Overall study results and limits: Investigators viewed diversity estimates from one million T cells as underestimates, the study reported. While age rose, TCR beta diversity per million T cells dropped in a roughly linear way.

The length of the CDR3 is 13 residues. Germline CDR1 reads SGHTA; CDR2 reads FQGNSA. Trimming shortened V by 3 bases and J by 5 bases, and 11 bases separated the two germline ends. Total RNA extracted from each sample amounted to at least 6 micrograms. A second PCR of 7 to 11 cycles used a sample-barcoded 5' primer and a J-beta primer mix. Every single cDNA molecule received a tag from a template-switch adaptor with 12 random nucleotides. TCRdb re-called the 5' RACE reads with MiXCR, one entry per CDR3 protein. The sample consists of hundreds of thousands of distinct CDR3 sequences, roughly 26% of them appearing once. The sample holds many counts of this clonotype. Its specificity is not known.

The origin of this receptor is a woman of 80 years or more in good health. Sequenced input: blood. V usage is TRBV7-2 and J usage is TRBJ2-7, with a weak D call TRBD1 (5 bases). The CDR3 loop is CASSLGRSNEQYF. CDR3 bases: TGTGCCAGCAGCTTGGGGCGTTCCAACGAGCAGTACTTC.